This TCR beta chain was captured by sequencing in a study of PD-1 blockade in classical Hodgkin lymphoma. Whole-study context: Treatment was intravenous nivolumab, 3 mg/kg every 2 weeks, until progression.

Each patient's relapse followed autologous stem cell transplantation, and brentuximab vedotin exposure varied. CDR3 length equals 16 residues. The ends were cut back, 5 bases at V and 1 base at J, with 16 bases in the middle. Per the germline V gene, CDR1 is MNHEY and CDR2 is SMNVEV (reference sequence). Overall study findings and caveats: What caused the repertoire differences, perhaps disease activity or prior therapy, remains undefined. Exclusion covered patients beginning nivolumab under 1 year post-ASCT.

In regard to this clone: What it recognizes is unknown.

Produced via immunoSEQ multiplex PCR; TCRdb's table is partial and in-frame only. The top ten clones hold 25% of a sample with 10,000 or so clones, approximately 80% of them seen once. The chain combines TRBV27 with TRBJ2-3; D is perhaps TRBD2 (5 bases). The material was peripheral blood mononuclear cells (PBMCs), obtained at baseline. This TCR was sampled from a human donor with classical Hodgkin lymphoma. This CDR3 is CASSRRWGLGTDTQYF. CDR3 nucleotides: TGTGCCAGCAGTAGGAGGTGGGGATTGGGCACAGATACGCAGTATTTT.